A single T cell receptor (beta chain) is shown here with its context. The antigen is undetermined. The sample comes from a study of glioma-infiltrating T cells after dendritic cell vaccination. Study findings and constraints: The cohort had few patients with full blood and tumor sets.

V lost 7 bases to trimming and J lost 3 bases, with 6 bases between them. The CDR3 sequence is 11 residues long. Germline CDR1 and CDR2: LNHDA and SQIVND (reference sequence). Up to 2 ug genomic DNA was used for TCRB CDR3 amplification. Primers: 60 V beta forward and 13 J beta reverse. Some clones are missing from TCRdb's copy, which holds only in-frame ones; the method was immunoSEQ multiplex PCR. The top ten clones hold under 7% of a sample with around 96,000 clones, 70% to 80% of them seen once. All glioblastoma patients lacked an isocitrate dehydrogenase mutation. The receptor comes from a human donor with glioblastoma. This chain connects TRBV19 to TRBJ1-2; no reliable D call. Sequenced material: blood, taken before dendritic cell vaccination. Written as DNA, the CDR3 is TGTGCCAGTATGGGCTACTATGGCTACACCTTC. It translates to CASMGYYGYTF.